Following are 30 T cell receptor beta chains from one sample sequenced in a study of cytotoxic CD8 clonotypes in ibrutinib-treated CLL. TCRdb's copy holds only in-frame clones and misses some; the assay was immunoSEQ multiplex PCR. The table records 150,000 or so clones, approximately 80% of them present only once. This specimen was PBMCs, taken after 12 months of ibrutinib treatment. The receptors were sampled from a human donor with chronic lymphocytic leukemia.

V and J are TRBV15 and TRBJ2-5; TRBD1 aligns across 7 bases. V was pared by 2 bases and J by 5 bases, with 5 bases of the junction left unmatched. The CDR3 is 14 residues long. Germline loops: CDR1 LNHNV, CDR2 YYDKDF (reference sequence). This CDR3 is CATSRKQGWETQYF. The DNA for the CDR3 is TGTGCCACCAGCAGAAAACAGGGGTGGGAGACCCAGTACTTC.

J is TRBJ1-4 and V is TRBV7-9; D not resolved. Germline V gene lookup returns CDR1 SEHNR and CDR2 FQNEAQ (reference sequence). This CDR3 spans 15 amino acids. V lost 5 bases to trimming and J lost 0 bases, with 10 bases between them. For the CDR3, the DNA is TGTGCCAGCAGCCCAGCAGACACAACTAATGAAAAACTGTTTTTT. It translates to CASSPADTTNEKLFF.

This chain connects TRBV11-2 to TRBJ1-1; tentative D call: TRBD1 (6 bases). Germline V gene sequence: CDR1 SGHAT, CDR2 FQNNGV. V was cut by 5 bases and J by 7 bases, with 11 bases left in between. The CDR3 contains 12 residues. The CDR3 loop reads CASSLTGGEAFF. DNA of the CDR3: TGTGCCAGCAGCCTGACAGGAGGTGAAGCTTTCTTT.

This clone was counted once. The J gene is TRBJ2-5, the V gene TRBV7-3; D could derive from TRBD1 or TRBD2 (6 bases each). V lost 5 bases, J lost 1 base, and 14 bases lay in between. Germline CDR1 reads SGHTA; CDR2 reads FQGTGA. The CDR3 spans 15 residues. The DNA for the CDR3 is TGTGCCAGCAGCCCTAATGGGGGGCGCCAAGAGACCCAGTACTTC. Protein product: CASSPNGGRQETQYF.

This clone was observed at least ten times. The rearrangement links TRBV7-2 to TRBJ1-3; D is unresolved. This CDR3 contains 12 residues. Looked up from germline, CDR1 is SGHTA and CDR2 is FQGNSA. The V end lost 2 bases, the J end lost 4 bases, and 3 bases lay between the germline ends. Here the CDR3 DNA reads TGTGCCAGCAGCTTATTCGGAAACACCATATATTTT. Translation gives CASSLFGNTIYF.

V gene TRBV5-6 combines with J gene TRBJ2-7, with 10 nucleotides matching TRBD1. The J segment lost 5 bases and the V segment lost 7 bases, leaving 9 bases of the junction unmatched. Germline CDR1 and CDR2: SGHDT and YYEEEE. There are 14 residues in the CDR3. The chain's CDR3 is CASAKTGGHHEQYF. In DNA form, the CDR3 reads TGTGCCAGCGCCAAGACAGGGGGCCACCACGAGCAGTACTTC. Looking up the rest from reference TRBV5-6 and TRBJ2-7 gives the full variable domain: DAGVTQSPTHLIKTRGQQVTLRCSPKSGHDTVSWYQQALGQGPQFIFQYYEEEERQRGNFPDRFSGHQFPNYSSELNVNALLLGDSALYLCASAKTGGHHEQYFGPGTRLTVT.

The chain carries TRBV6-6 and TRBJ1-5, with D possibly being TRBD1 (6 bases). V was clipped by 3 bases and J by 7 bases, with 19 bases between them. The CDR3 totals 16 residues. Germline lookup yields CDR1 MNHNY and CDR2 SVGAGI (reference sequence). CDR3 DNA: TGTGCCAGCAGTTATCAGGGAGGACAGTCCAAACAGCCCCAGCATTTT. Amino acids: CASSYQGGQSKQPQHF.

The chain links TRBV27 to TRBJ2-1; 10 nucleotides agree with TRBD1. Germline V gene lookup returns CDR1 MNHEY and CDR2 SMNVEV (reference sequence). This CDR3 is 14 amino acids long. Trimming took 3 bases from V and 5 from J; bases not matched to a gene: 1. CDR3 residues: CASSFGTGDNEQFF. As DNA, the CDR3 is TGTGCCAGCAGTTTCGGGACAGGGGACAATGAGCAGTTCTTC.

Only one count was recorded for this clone. The rearrangement joins TRBV9 to TRBJ1-6; possibly TRBD1 for D (5 bases). Germline V gene lookup returns CDR1 SGDLS and CDR2 YYNGEE. The V end was cut by 3 bases, the J end by 7 bases, with 26 bases between. The CDR3 has 19 amino acids. The CDR3 region is CASSGDRGQGGVWNSPLHF. Here the CDR3 DNA reads TGTGCCAGCAGCGGAGATCGCGGCCAGGGAGGAGTGTGGAATTCACCCCTCCACTTT. Full variable domain (rest looked up from reference TRBV9 and TRBJ1-6): DSGVTQTPKHLITATGQRVTLRCSPRSGDLSVYWYQQSLDQGLQFLIQYYNGEERAKGNILERFSAQQFPDLHSELNLSSLELGDSALYFCASSGDRGQGGVWNSPLHFGNGTRLTVT.

The J gene is TRBJ2-5, the V gene TRBV5-1, with TRBD2 identical over 12 bases. V was clipped by 0 bases and J by 5 bases; unmatched bases: 8. The CDR3 totals 17 residues. Germline CDR1 and CDR2: SGHRS and YFSETQ. This CDR3 is CASSLGTSGTGLETQYF. In DNA form, the CDR3 reads TGCGCCAGCAGCTTGGGGACTAGCGGGACTGGATTGGAGACCCAGTACTTC. Drawing the rest from reference TRBV5-1 and TRBJ2-5, the complete variable domain is KAGVTQTPRYLIKTRGQQVTLSCSPISGHRSVSWYQQTPGQGLQFLFEYFSETQRNKGNFPGRFSGRQFSNSRSEMNVSTLELGDSALYLCASSLGTSGTGLETQYFGPGTRLLVL.

This rearrangement joins TRBV28 to TRBJ1-2, with D unresolved. This CDR3 is 15 amino acids long. V was shortened by 4 bases and J by 1 base, with 13 bases between the two germline ends. Germline V CDR1 and CDR2: MDHEN, SYDVKM. The CDR3 is CASSSPSTDNYGYTF. The CDR3 DNA reads as TGTGCCAGCAGTTCCCCCTCGACCGATAACTATGGCTACACCTTC.

This clone is a singleton in its sample. The chain links TRBV18 to TRBJ1-2; D gene ambiguous. CDR3 size: 14 residues. Trimming stripped 0 bases from V and 5 bases from J, with 10 bases between. The germline V gene encodes CDR1 KGHSH and CDR2 LQKENI. The CDR3: CASSPPDRAYGYTF. CDR3 in DNA: TGTGCCAGCTCACCACCGGATAGAGCTTATGGCTACACCTTC. The full variable domain, completed using reference TRBV18 and TRBJ1-2, is NAGVMQNPRHLVRRRGQEARLRCSPMKGHSHVYWYRQLPEEGLKFMVYLQKENIIDESGMPKERFSAEFPKEGPSILRIQQVVRGDSAAYFCASSPPDRAYGYTFGSGTRLTVV.

The genes are TRBV29-1 and TRBJ1-1, with a weak D call TRBD1 (6 bases). The CDR3 runs 14 residues. Trimming pared 2 bases from V and 0 bases from J, leaving 10 bases between. Germline V gives CDR1 SQVTM, CDR2 ANQGSEA. CDR3 residues: CSVENRAVNTEAFF. CDR3 coding DNA: TGCAGCGTTGAAAACAGGGCAGTGAACACTGAAGCTTTCTTT.

This sequence joins TRBV6-5 and TRBJ2-7, with D perhaps matching TRBD1 (7 bases). Germline assignment: CDR1 MNHEY and CDR2 SVGAGI. This CDR3 has 13 amino acids. The V end lost 4 bases, the J end lost 3 bases, and 10 bases lay between the germline ends. In DNA form, the CDR3 reads TGTGCCAGCAGTTGGAGGGACAGCTACGAGCAGTACTTC. Protein sequence: CASSWRDSYEQYF.

The count of this clone is one. CDR3 sequence (DNA): TGTGCCAGCAGTTACCCCACCGTGGGGGTCAACTATGGCTACACCTTC. As protein: CASSYPTVGVNYGYTF. The V gene is TRBV6-6, the J gene TRBJ1-2, with TRBD1 as a possible D gene (5 bases). Germline CDR1 is MNHNY and CDR2 is SVGAGI (reference sequence). Trimming stripped 2 bases from V and 2 bases from J, with 15 bases between. This CDR3 contains 16 residues.

The chain joins TRBV6-5 to TRBJ1-2; 7 positions agree with TRBD1. Germline loops: CDR1 MNHEY, CDR2 SVGAGI. The CDR3 runs to 13 residues. The trim removed 6 bases at V and 4 bases at J, leaving 5 bases unmatched. DNA of the CDR3: TGTGCCAGCAGAACAGGGGCCCCCTATGGCTACACCTTC. This encodes CASRTGAPYGYTF.

The CDR3 DNA follows: TGTGCCAGTATCAAGGGTTCGGGTGAGCAGTTCTTC. Its protein is CASIKGSGEQFF. J is TRBJ2-1 and V is TRBV19, with no clear D. Deletions cut 7 bases from V and 9 bases from J, with 13 bases between. The CDR3 sequence is 12 residues long. Germline V gene sequence: CDR1 LNHDA, CDR2 SQIVND (reference sequence).

V gene TRBV19 combines with J gene TRBJ2-7; D is possibly TRBD1 or TRBD2 (6 bases each). Trimming pared 2 bases from V and 1 base from J, leaving 18 bases between. The CDR3 runs to 17 residues. The germline V gene encodes CDR1 LNHDA and CDR2 SQIVND (reference sequence). Written as DNA, the CDR3 is TGTGCCAGTAGTATAAGAGGGTTACGGGGGCTTTCCTACGAGCAGTACTTC. This codes for CASSIRGLRGLSYEQYF.

V gene TRBV5-6 combines with J gene TRBJ2-1, with D tentatively TRBD1 (6 bases). Looked up from germline, CDR1 is SGHDT and CDR2 is YYEEEE. The length of the CDR3 is 15 residues. V was shortened by 6 bases and J by 1 base, with 14 bases between the two germline ends. The CDR3 loop reads CASIARGRSYNEQFF. The DNA of the CDR3 is TGTGCCAGCATCGCCAGGGGTCGATCCTACAATGAGCAGTTCTTC. The whole variable domain, remainder taken from reference TRBV5-6 and TRBJ2-1, is DAGVTQSPTHLIKTRGQQVTLRCSPKSGHDTVSWYQQALGQGPQFIFQYYEEEERQRGNFPDRFSGHQFPNYSSELNVNALLLGDSALYLCASIARGRSYNEQFFGPGTRLTVL.

J is TRBJ2-3 and V is TRBV6-5, with D possibly TRBD2 on 6 matching bases. The CDR3 runs 16 residues. Looked up from germline, CDR1 is MNHEY and CDR2 is SVGAGI. V lost 3 bases and J lost 3, with 16 bases in between. The CDR3 reads CASSYTIRTITDTQYF. The CDR3 bases are TGTGCCAGCAGTTATACTATCCGGACTATTACAGATACGCAGTATTTT.

This clone was counted only a few times. The V call is TRBV28, the J call TRBJ2-5, with 8 positions matching TRBD1. Per germline, CDR1 MDHEN and CDR2 SYDVKM. The junction had 6 bases not matched to a gene; V was cut back by 5 bases and J by 4 bases. This CDR3 spans 14 amino acids. For the CDR3, the DNA is TGTGCCAGCAGTACCAGGGGGCGGGGAGAGACCCAGTACTTC. Encoded protein: CASSTRGRGETQYF.

V gene TRBV7-8 combines with J gene TRBJ1-1, with a tentative D call TRBD1 (6 bases). There are 13 residues in the CDR3. Per germline, CDR1 SGHVS and CDR2 FQNEAQ. The V end lost 6 bases, the J end lost 3 bases, and 11 bases lay between the germline ends. In nucleotides, the CDR3 is TGTGCCAGCAGATCCGGGGGCGACACTGAAGCTTTCTTT. This translates into CASRSGGDTEAFF.

The chain couples TRBV7-8 to TRBJ1-2; D gene unclear. V lost 5 bases and J 5 bases, leaving 18 bases between the germline ends. The CDR3 runs 15 residues. The germline CDR1 and CDR2 sequences are SGHVS and FQNEAQ. CDR3 nucleotides: TGTGCCAGCAGCCCCAAATCCCGTGGTGATTATGGCTACACCTTC. This sequence encodes CASSPKSRGDYGYTF.

The chain carries TRBV7-2 and TRBJ2-3; the match to TRBD2 covers 15 bases. CDR1 and CDR2 from the germline V gene are SGHTA and FQGNSA. CDR3 size: 18 residues. V lost 5 bases and J lost 5; bases outside the gene matches: 11. CDR3 sequence: CASSRGTSGRIIEDTQYF. CDR3 nucleotide sequence: TGTGCCAGCAGCCGCGGGACTAGCGGGAGGATCATCGAAGATACGCAGTATTTT.

CDR3 in DNA: TGTGCCAGCAGTTCCCCCACAGGGGGGCACGAGCAGTACTTC. As protein: CASSSPTGGHEQYF. The rearrangement joins TRBV28 to TRBJ2-7; TRBD1 aligns across 8 bases. The CDR3 totals 14 residues. Germline CDR1 MDHEN, CDR2 SYDVKM. J was trimmed by 5 bases and V by 4 bases; bases with no gene match: 7.

The table lists this clone with a few counts. The genes are TRBV2 and TRBJ2-2; D is uncertain. Per germline, CDR1 SNHLY and CDR2 FYNNEI. CDR3 length equals 13 residues. V was trimmed by 3 bases and J by 5 bases, leaving 7 bases between them. The CDR3 here is CASSDRQTGELFF. CDR3 sequence (DNA): TGTGCCAGCAGTGACCGGCAAACCGGGGAGCTGTTTTTT.

CDR3 sequence reads: CASSSGFLQPQHF. The CDR3 region has the DNA TGTGCCAGCAGCTCAGGGTTCTTGCAGCCCCAGCATTTT. The chain links TRBV7-2 to TRBJ1-5, with D possibly matching TRBD1 (5 bases). Germline V lookup: CDR1 SGHTA, CDR2 FQGNSA. This CDR3 has 13 amino acids. The V end was cut by 4 bases, the J end by 7 bases, with 11 bases between. Variable domain in full (rest from reference TRBV7-2 and TRBJ1-5): GAGVSQSPSNKVTEKGKDVELRCDPISGHTALYWYRQSLGQGLEFLIYFQGNSAPDKSGLPSDRFSAERTGGSVSTLTIQRTQQEDSAVYLCASSSGFLQPQHFGDGTRLSIL.

The rearrangement links TRBV28 to TRBJ1-1; D remains ambiguous. Germline V gives CDR1 MDHEN, CDR2 SYDVKM. The CDR3 consists of 14 residues. V gave up 4 bases and J gave up 3 bases, with 12 bases separating them. This CDR3 reads CASSSPIRYTEAFF. The CDR3 DNA reads TGTGCCAGCAGTTCCCCGATAAGGTACACTGAAGCTTTCTTT.

V gene TRBV4-2 combines with J gene TRBJ2-1; 7 nucleotides align to TRBD1. CDR1 is LGHNA and CDR2 is YNFKEQ in the germline V gene. Unmatched junction bases numbered 5, after V lost 4 bases and J lost 2 bases. This CDR3 region has 15 residues. The CDR3 spells CASSLNRGPYNEQFF. In nucleotides, the CDR3 is TGTGCCAGCAGCCTAAACAGGGGTCCCTACAATGAGCAGTTCTTC.

The rearrangement uses TRBV19 and TRBJ2-5; perhaps TRBD2 as D (7 bases). The CDR3 is 15 residues long. CDR1 is LNHDA and CDR2 is SQIVND in the germline V gene (reference sequence). Trimming took off 5 bases at V and 2 bases at J, with 15 bases between the two ends. The CDR3 nucleotides read TGTGCCAGTAGTTTTCGTCGGGGGGCGCAAGAGACCCAGTACTTC. Translating it yields CASSFRRGAQETQYF.